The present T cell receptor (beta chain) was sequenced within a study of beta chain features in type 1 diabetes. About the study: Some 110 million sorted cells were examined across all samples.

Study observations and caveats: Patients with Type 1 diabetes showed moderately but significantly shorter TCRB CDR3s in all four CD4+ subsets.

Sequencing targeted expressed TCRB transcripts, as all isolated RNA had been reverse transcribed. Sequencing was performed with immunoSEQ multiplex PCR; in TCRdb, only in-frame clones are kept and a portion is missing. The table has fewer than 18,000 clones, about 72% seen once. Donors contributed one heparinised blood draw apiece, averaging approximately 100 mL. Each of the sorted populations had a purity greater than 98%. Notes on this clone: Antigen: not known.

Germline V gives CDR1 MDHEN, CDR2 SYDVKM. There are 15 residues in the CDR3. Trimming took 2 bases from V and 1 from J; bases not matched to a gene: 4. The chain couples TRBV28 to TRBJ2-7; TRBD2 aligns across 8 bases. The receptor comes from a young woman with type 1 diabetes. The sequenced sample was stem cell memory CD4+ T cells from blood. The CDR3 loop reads CASSLPASGSYEQYF. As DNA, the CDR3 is TGTGCCAGCAGTTTACCGGCTAGCGGGTCCTACGAGCAGTACTTC.